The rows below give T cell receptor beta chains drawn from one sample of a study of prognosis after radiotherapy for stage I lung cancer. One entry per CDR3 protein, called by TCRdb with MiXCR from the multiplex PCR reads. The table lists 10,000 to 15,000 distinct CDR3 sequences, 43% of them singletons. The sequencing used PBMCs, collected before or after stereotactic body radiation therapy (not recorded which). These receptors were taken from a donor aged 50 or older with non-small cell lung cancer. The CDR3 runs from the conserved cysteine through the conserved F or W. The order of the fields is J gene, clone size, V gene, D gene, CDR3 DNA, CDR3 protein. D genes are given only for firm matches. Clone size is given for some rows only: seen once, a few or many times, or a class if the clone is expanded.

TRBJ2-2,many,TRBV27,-,TGTGCCAGCCGTAAAGGTCGAAACACCGGGGAGCTGTTTTTT,CASRKGRNTGELFF
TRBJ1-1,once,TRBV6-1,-,TGTGCCAGCAGTAAAGGTCTAAGGGGGACTGAAGCTTTCTTT,CASSKGLRGTEAFF
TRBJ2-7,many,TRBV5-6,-,TGTGCCAGCAGCCCCCCAGATTATGGCTACGAGCAGTACTTC,CASSPPDYGYEQYF
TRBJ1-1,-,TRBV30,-,TGTGCCTGGAGTGCGACCTATGAAGCTTTCTTT,CAWSATYEAFF
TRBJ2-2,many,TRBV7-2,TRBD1,TGTGCCAGCACCCGGGACAGGGGTGCCGGGGAGCTGTTTTTT,CASTRDRGAGELFF
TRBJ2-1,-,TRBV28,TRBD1,TGTGCCAGCAGCATCGGGACAGGGGGCTACAATGAGCAGTTCTTC,CASSIGTGGYNEQFF
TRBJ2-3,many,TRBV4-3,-,TGCGCCAGCAGCCAAAACCGGGGAGATACGCAGTATTTT,CASSQNRGDTQYF
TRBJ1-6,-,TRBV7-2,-,TGTGCCAGCAGCTTAGTGGGGACCGGTGGGTCACCCCTCCACTTT,CASSLVGTGGSPLHF
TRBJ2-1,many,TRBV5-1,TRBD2,TGCGCCAGCAGCCCGCCGGGACTAGCGGGAGGGCCGGCGGAGCAGTTCTTC,CASSPPGLAGGPAEQFF
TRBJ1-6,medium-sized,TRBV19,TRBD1,TGTGCCAGTAGTATATTTCAGGGGGCGATAGCTTCACCCCTCCACTTT,CASSIFQGAIASPLHF
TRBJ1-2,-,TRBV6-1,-,TGTGCCAGCAGTGAGAGGCCCGTTTATGGCTACACCTTC,CASSERPVYGYTF
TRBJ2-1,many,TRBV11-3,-,TGTGCCAGCAGCTTCGCAGACGTAGGGTCCGAGCAGTTCTTC,CASSFADVGSEQFF
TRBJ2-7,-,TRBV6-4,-,TGTGTCAGCAGCCCTAGCCTTGGTACTAGGAAAGACGAGCAGTACTTC,CVSSPSLGTRKDEQYF
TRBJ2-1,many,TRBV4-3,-,TGCGCCAGCAGCCAAGATCGGAGCTCCTACAATGAGCAGTTCTTC,CASSQDRSSYNEQFF
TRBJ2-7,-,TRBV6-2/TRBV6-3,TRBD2,TGTACCAGCATCCAGAGACTAGCTGTAACCTACGAGCAGTACTTC,CTSIQRLAVTYEQYF
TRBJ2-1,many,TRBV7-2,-,TGTGCCAGCAGCCCCCGCCTTCCCTCCTACAATGAGCAGTTCTTC,CASSPRLPSYNEQFF
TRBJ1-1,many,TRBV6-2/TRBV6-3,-,TGTGCCAGCAGTTACTCGTGGGGGATAAACACTGAAGCTTTCTTT,CASSYSWGINTEAFF
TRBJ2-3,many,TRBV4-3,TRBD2,TGCGCCAGCAGCCAAGATGTGGGCCCTAGCGGGAGTGGAGATACGCAGTATTTT,CASSQDVGPSGSGDTQYF
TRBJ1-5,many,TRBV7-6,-,TGTGCCAGCAGCTTAGTCCCGGGGGGGAGAGGACAGCCCCAGCATTTT,CASSLVPGGRGQPQHF
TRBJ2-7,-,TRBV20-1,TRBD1,TGCAGTGCTAGAGACCCGACAGGGGGCCTGTACGAGCAGTACTTC,CSARDPTGGLYEQYF
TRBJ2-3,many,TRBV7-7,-,TGTGCCAGCAGCTTGGACAGTCGGACAGATACGCAGTATTTT,CASSLDSRTDTQYF
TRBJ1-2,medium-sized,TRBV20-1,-,TGCAGTGCTAGAGACAGGGGTGAGGTCTATGGCTACACCTTC,CSARDRGEVYGYTF
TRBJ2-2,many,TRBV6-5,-,TGTGCCAGCAGTTCCCACAGGGGGGGGAACACCGGGGAGCTGTTTTTT,CASSSHRGGNTGELFF
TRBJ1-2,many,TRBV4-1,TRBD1,TGCGCCAGCAGCCAAGGGACAGGTAGTATCGGCGGCTACACCTTC,CASSQGTGSIGGYTF
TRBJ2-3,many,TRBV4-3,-,TGCGCCAGCAGCCAAGGCCAGCCCGCAGATACGCAGTATTTT,CASSQGQPADTQYF
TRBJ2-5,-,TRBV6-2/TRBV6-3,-,TGTGCCAGCAGTTACGTACACTGTGGCTGGGAGGAAGAGACCCAGTACTTC,CASSYVHCGWEEETQYF
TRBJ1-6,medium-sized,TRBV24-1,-,TGTGCCACCAGTGATTTGGTGGGGGTTTACTCACCCCTCCACTTT,CATSDLVGVYSPLHF
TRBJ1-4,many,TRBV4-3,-,TGCGCCAGCAGCCCTCGCGGAGGGACTAATGAAAAACTGTTTTTT,CASSPRGGTNEKLFF